These T cell receptor beta chains were read from a single sample in a study of blood T cell repertoires in COVID-19. The assay was immunoSEQ multiplex PCR, and TCRdb's table has in-frame clones only and misses some. The sample carries roughly 100,000 clones, roughly four fifths recorded once. Specimen: peripheral blood. These receptors originate from a man aged 55 to 70 with acute or convalescent COVID-19. CDR3s include the opening cysteine and the closing phenylalanine or tryptophan. The order of the fields is CDR3 protein, CDR3 DNA, J gene, V gene, clone size, D gene. D genes are given only for firm matches. Size is stated for part of the rows, as once, few or many counts, or as a class when the clone is expanded.

CASSPPGTGNTEAFF,TGTGCCAGCTCACCCCCCGGGACAGGTAACACTGAAGCTTTCTTT,TRBJ1-1,TRBV18,many,TRBD1
CASSPPQGRWATEAFF,TGTGCCAGCAGCCCCCCACAGGGGCGCTGGGCCACTGAAGCTTTCTTT,TRBJ1-1,TRBV5-6,-,TRBD1
CASRLVGTGNQPQHF,TGTGCCAGCAGACTGGTGGGGACAGGGAACCAGCCCCAGCATTTT,TRBJ1-5,TRBV2,-,TRBD1
CASSQDGTAITYNEQFF,TGTGCCAGCAGCCAAGATGGCACAGCCATTACCTACAATGAGCAGTTCTTC,TRBJ2-1,TRBV3-1/TRBV3-2,-,-
CAWTPSSGETQYF,TGTGCCTGGACCCCTTCTAGCGGAGAGACCCAGTACTTC,TRBJ2-5,TRBV30,-,TRBD2
CSVEAGGGTGLSETQYF,TGCAGCGTTGAAGCCGGGGGAGGGACAGGGTTGTCAGAGACCCAGTACTTC,TRBJ2-5,TRBV29-1,-,TRBD1
CASSPSAGHNNEQFF,TGTGCCAGCAGCCCCTCGGCGGGGCACAACAATGAGCAGTTCTTC,TRBJ2-1,TRBV11-3,-,-
CASAREGKRTEAFF,TGTGCCAGCGCGAGGGAGGGGAAGAGAACTGAAGCTTTCTTT,TRBJ1-1,TRBV6-5,-,-
CASRFRDYTF,TGTGCCAGCAGGTTCCGGGACTACACTTTC,TRBJ2-4,TRBV6-5,few,TRBD2
CASSSGAGGGDTQYF,TGTGCCAGCAGCTCCGGAGCGGGGGGTGGAGATACGCAGTATTTT,TRBJ2-3,TRBV7-3,-,TRBD2
CASSPGQGGTEAFF,TGTGCCAGCAGCCCCGGACAGGGAGGCACTGAAGCTTTCTTT,TRBJ1-1,TRBV7-3,few,TRBD1
CASSGGAGSRETQYF,TGTGCCAGCAGTGGGGGCGCGGGATCGAGGGAGACCCAGTACTTC,TRBJ2-5,TRBV2,-,-
CASSPRQGMEANTGELFF,TGTGCCAGCAGCCCTAGACAGGGGATGGAAGCGAACACCGGGGAGCTGTTTTTT,TRBJ2-2,TRBV7-6,-,TRBD1
CASSVGLGTALGTEAFF,TGTGCCAGCAGCGTAGGGCTCGGGACAGCGCTAGGCACTGAAGCTTTCTTT,TRBJ1-1,TRBV9,-,TRBD1
CAWSVGTSGLNVYNEQFF,TGTGCCTGGAGTGTTGGGACTAGCGGGCTTAACGTATACAATGAGCAGTTCTTC,TRBJ2-1,TRBV30,-,TRBD2
CAWRIQGGNTEAFF,TGTGCCTGGAGGATACAGGGGGGGAACACTGAAGCTTTCTTT,TRBJ1-1,TRBV30,few,TRBD1
CASRLTQGQANYGYTF,TGTGCCAGCAGGTTAACTCAGGGACAAGCTAACTATGGCTACACCTTC,TRBJ1-2,TRBV7-9,-,-
CASLVTPGGGDYGYTF,TGTGCCAGCCTCGTTACCCCGGGCGGAGGGGACTATGGCTACACCTTC,TRBJ1-2,TRBV19,-,-
CASDWGGESSEQYF,TGTGCCAGTGATTGGGGAGGGGAAAGCTCCGAGCAGTACTTC,TRBJ2-7,TRBV19,once,TRBD2
CASSGSGSNVYGYTF,TGTGCCAGTTCGGGGTCAGGCTCCAACGTCTATGGCTACACCTTC,TRBJ1-2,TRBV11-3,-,-
CASSVAGLRTDTQYF,TGTGCCAGCAGCGTAGCAGGGCTACGCACAGATACGCAGTATTTT,TRBJ2-3,TRBV9,-,-
CSASPGFFNEQFF,TGCAGTGCTAGTCCGGGATTTTTTAATGAGCAGTTCTTC,TRBJ2-1,TRBV20-1,medium-sized,-
CASSTRDSYYGYTF,TGTGCCAGCAGTACACGGGACAGCTACTATGGCTACACCTTC,TRBJ1-2,TRBV6-2/TRBV6-3,-,TRBD1
CASSLTGERGGTQYF,TGTGCCAGCAGCTTAACAGGAGAGCGGGGGGGGACCCAGTACTTC,TRBJ2-5,TRBV7-3,-,TRBD2
CASSLAGLNTGELFF,TGTGCCAGCAGCTTAGCAGGACTAAACACCGGGGAGCTGTTTTTT,TRBJ2-2,TRBV7-2,-,-
CASSLEPGGGYGYTF,TGTGCCAGCAGCTTAGAACCAGGGGGCGGCTATGGCTACACCTTC,TRBJ1-2,TRBV11-3,-,TRBD1
CATSKAATALMNTEAFF,TGTGCCACCAGCAAAGCCGCGACAGCCCTCATGAACACTGAAGCTTTCTTT,TRBJ1-1,TRBV15,-,-
CASRKGGTQYF,TGTGCCAGCAGGAAAGGGGGTACGCAGTATTTT,TRBJ2-3,TRBV11-3,-,-
CAISEQGKYGYTF,TGTGCCATCAGTGAGCAGGGAAAATATGGCTACACCTTC,TRBJ1-2,TRBV10-3,-,-
CASSTGLTPTDTQYF,TGTGCCAGCTCAACAGGGCTTACACCCACAGATACGCAGTATTTT,TRBJ2-3,TRBV18,-,-
CASRQGATYEQYF,TGTGCCAGCAGACAGGGGGCCACCTACGAGCAGTACTTC,TRBJ2-7,TRBV6-6,-,TRBD1
CASRQGPNSPLHF,TGTGCCAGCAGACAGGGGCCGAATTCACCCCTCCACTTT,TRBJ1-6,TRBV3-1/TRBV3-2,-,TRBD1
CASRTFGLAGVETQYF,TGTGCCAGCAGAACTTTCGGACTAGCGGGGGTAGAGACCCAGTACTTC,TRBJ2-5,TRBV27,-,TRBD2
CASLQGAGMNTEAFF,TGTGCCAGCCTTCAGGGGGCTGGCATGAACACTGAAGCTTTCTTT,TRBJ1-1,TRBV7-8,-,TRBD1
CASSSWSGIGEKLFF,TGTGCCAGCAGTTCCTGGAGTGGAATCGGTGAAAAACTGTTTTTT,TRBJ1-4,TRBV6-5,-,-
CASSEGLAGTGKNIQYF,TGCGCCAGCAGTGAGGGACTAGCGGGAACAGGCAAAAACATTCAGTACTTC,TRBJ2-4,TRBV10-1,-,TRBD2